Shown below are 29 T cell receptor beta chains from a single sample sequenced in a study of cytomegalovirus exposure and HLA in healthy donors. A multiplex PCR was run with 60 Vbeta primers and 13 Jbeta primers. TCRdb keeps only in-frame clones here, not all; method: immunoSEQ multiplex PCR. The sample includes about 140,000 clones, 77% of them seen just once. The sample comprised PBMCs. Receptors were obtained from a male donor in good health and CMV-seronegative.

In this sample, this clone turned up a few times. J is TRBJ2-1 and V is TRBV6-6; D not certain. The ends were cut back, 4 bases at V and 5 bases at J, with 3 bases in the middle. There are 11 residues in the CDR3. Germline CDR1 and CDR2: MNHNY and SVGAGI (reference sequence). CDR3 loop: CASSSDNEQFF. The CDR3, as DNA: TGTGCCAGCAGTTCCGACAATGAGCAGTTCTTC.

The genes are TRBV4-1 and TRBJ2-7; D is unresolved. Trimming pared 8 bases from V and 1 base from J, leaving 12 bases between. Germline V gene lookup returns CDR1 MGHRA and CDR2 YSYEKL. The CDR3 extends over 13 amino acids. CDR3 loop: CASRQDPSYEQYF. The CDR3 DNA reads TGCGCCAGCCGACAAGATCCTTCCTACGAGCAGTACTTC.

The V and J genes are TRBV6-5 and TRBJ2-3; 10 bases align to TRBD2. Germline assignment: CDR1 MNHEY and CDR2 SVGAGI. J lost 0 bases, V lost 6 bases, and 3 bases had no gene match. This CDR3 comprises 15 residues. The CDR3 here is CASSWTSGSTDTQYF. The CDR3 DNA sequence: TGTGCCAGCAGCTGGACTAGCGGAAGCACAGATACGCAGTATTTT.

The chain couples TRBV5-1 to TRBJ2-7; 12 nucleotides match TRBD2. The CDR3 is made up of 18 amino acids. Per germline, CDR1 SGHRS and CDR2 YFSETQ. With 5 bases clipped from V and 1 base from J, the junction kept 13 bases outside the gene matches. The CDR3 nucleotides are TGCGCCAGCAGAAAAGCCGGGACTAGCGGGTCCTCATCCTACGAGCAGTACTTC. Its protein product is CASRKAGTSGSSSYEQYF.

The rearrangement links TRBV21-1 to TRBJ2-4; the table's D call TRBD1 went unverified against the DNA. TRBV21-1 is classified as a pseudogene. The CDR3 sequence is 18 residues long. DNA for the CDR3: TGTGCCAGCAGCAAATTACCGGGACAGTTACTAGCCAAAAACATTCAGTACTTC. Translation: CASSKLPGQLLAKNIQYF.

This clone showed up just a few times. The chain recombines TRBV28 with TRBJ2-7; 9 nucleotides align to TRBD1. The germline V gene encodes CDR1 MDHEN and CDR2 SYDVKM. Trimming cost V 4 bases and J 2 bases; bases outside gene matches: 6. The CDR3 loop spans 15 amino acids. CDR3 loop: CASSSRDRATYEQYF. In nucleotides, the CDR3 is TGTGCCAGCAGTTCCCGGGACAGGGCAACCTACGAGCAGTACTTC.

As to this clone: Other DNA sequences in the sample encode the same CDR3. The chain uses TRBV6-5 and TRBJ2-5, with D possibly TRBD1 on 5 matching bases. The germline V and J ends were trimmed by 5 bases and 6 bases, with 10 bases remaining between them. Per germline, CDR1 MNHEY and CDR2 SVGAGI. The CDR3 loop spans 12 amino acids. CDR3 sequence: CASSQGQQTQYF. The CDR3 DNA is TGTGCCAGCAGTCAGGGCCAGCAGACCCAGTACTTC.

This chain uses TRBV5-5 with TRBJ2-7; weak D call: TRBD1 (6 bases). V lost 1 base and J 0 bases, leaving 11 bases between the germline ends. CDR3 length: 15 amino acids. Germline CDR1 reads SGHKS; CDR2 reads YYEKEE (reference sequence). CDR3 protein: CASSLPTGNSYEQYF. As DNA, the CDR3 is TGTGCCAGCAGCTTGCCGACAGGTAACTCCTACGAGCAGTACTTC. The whole variable domain, filled in from reference TRBV5-5 and TRBJ2-7, reads DAGVTQSPTHLIKTRGQQVTLRCSPISGHKSVSWYQQVLGQGPQFIFQYYEKEERGRGNFPDRFSARQFPNYSSELNVNALLLGDSALYLCASSLPTGNSYEQYFGPGTRLTVT.

The J gene is TRBJ2-5, the V gene TRBV10-3; the D gene is possibly TRBD1 (6 bases). Per the germline V gene, CDR1 is ENHRY and CDR2 is SYGVKD. V was trimmed by 3 bases and J by 11 bases, leaving 13 bases between them. The CDR3 runs to 12 residues. This chain's CDR3 is CAISEQGGEQYF. The CDR3 DNA reads TGTGCCATCAGTGAACAGGGTGGAGAGCAGTACTTC.

This sequence joins TRBV18 and TRBJ2-7, with TRBD2 matching over 8 bases. Losses at the gene ends were 2 bases for V and 4 bases for J; bases not matched to a gene: 4. This CDR3 has 14 amino acids. Germline CDR1 KGHSH, CDR2 LQKENI. CDR3 bases: TGTGCCAGCTCACCATCACGGGGGGGTTACGAGCAGTACTTC. Its translation is CASSPSRGGYEQYF.

The rearrangement uses TRBV11-2 and TRBJ2-3; TRBD2 matches at 8 bases. The CDR3 totals 16 residues. The V and J ends lost 5 bases and 3 bases, in that order; junction bases with no gene match: 10. Germline V CDR1 and CDR2: SGHAT, FQNNGV. CDR3 nucleotide sequence: TGTGCCAGCAGCCGCCAGGTTGGCGGGGGGACAGATACGCAGTATTTT. Translation gives CASSRQVGGGTDTQYF.

This clone turned up a few times. The chain couples TRBV6-6 to TRBJ2-3, with D possibly being TRBD2 (6 bases). CDR3 length equals 14 residues. Germline V CDR1 and CDR2: MNHNY, SVGAGI (reference sequence). V was cut by 5 bases and J by 2 bases, with 11 bases left in between. Written as DNA, the CDR3 is TGTGCCAGCAGTACGGGGGAGCCCACAGATACGCAGTATTTT. This sequence encodes CASSTGEPTDTQYF.

This chain links TRBV5-1 with TRBJ2-3, with 9 bases matching TRBD2. Trimming at V came to 0 bases and at J to 2 bases, leaving 1 base not matched to a gene. Germline V CDR1 and CDR2: SGHRS, YFSETQ. The CDR3 covers 15 residues. As DNA, the CDR3 is TGCGCCAGCAGCTTGGCTAGCGGGGACACAGATACGCAGTATTTT. Protein: CASSLASGDTDTQYF.

This chain links TRBV19 with TRBJ1-2; D is unclear. The CDR3 has 20 residues. In germline, CDR1 is LNHDA, CDR2 SQIVND (reference sequence). V was clipped by 3 bases and J by 4 bases, with 30 bases between them. As DNA, the CDR3 is TGTGCCAGTAGTATTATACAGCTGGTCACCCCAAAAACCCGACGCTATGGCTACACCTTC. It is translated as CASSIIQLVTPKTRRYGYTF.

Only a few counts were recorded for this clone. The gene calls are TRBV11-2 and TRBJ2-2, with D perhaps matching TRBD2 (5 bases). Germline-derived CDR1 and CDR2 are SGHAT and FQNNGV. The CDR3 totals 15 residues. V was shortened by 5 bases and J by 5 bases, with 15 bases between the two germline ends. This CDR3 is CASSPAGERTGELFF. Written as DNA, the CDR3 is TGTGCCAGCAGCCCCGCCGGGGAGAGAACCGGGGAGCTGTTTTTT.

V usage is TRBV27 and J usage is TRBJ1-6; 7 bases are a match to TRBD1. V was clipped by 7 bases and J by 3 bases; unmatched bases: 3. This CDR3 comprises 14 residues. Germline V gene sequence: CDR1 MNHEY, CDR2 SMNVEV (reference sequence). CDR3 DNA sequence: TGTGCCAGCACCCGGGACAGCTATAATTCACCCCTCCACTTT. This sequence encodes CASTRDSYNSPLHF.

J is TRBJ2-3 and V is TRBV6-1; 8 bases match TRBD1. The CDR3 is made up of 16 amino acids. V lost 0 bases to trimming and J lost 5 bases; unmatched junction nucleotides: 7. CDR1 and CDR2 (germline): MNHNS, SASEGT. CDR3 sequence: CASSEAPDRVGDTQYF. The CDR3 coding sequence is TGTGCCAGCAGTGAAGCACCGGACAGGGTGGGAGATACGCAGTATTTT.

The CDR3 loop is CASRNLAGGPTDTQYF. In DNA form, the CDR3 reads TGTGCCAGCAGAAACCTAGCGGGGGGGCCCACAGATACGCAGTATTTT. This chain connects TRBV2 to TRBJ2-3, with 12 bases lining up with TRBD2. Germline loops: CDR1 SNHLY, CDR2 FYNNEI. J lost 2 bases, V lost 6 bases, and 6 bases had no gene match. The CDR3 has 16 residues.

The genes are TRBV7-2 and TRBJ2-7, with 9 bases lining up with TRBD1. Trimming cost V 3 bases and J 9 bases; bases outside gene matches: 3. This CDR3 region has 12 residues. Germline values: CDR1 SGHTA, CDR2 FQGNSA. The CDR3 here is CASSLTGGVQYF. The CDR3 coding sequence is TGTGCCAGCAGCTTGACAGGGGGGGTGCAGTACTTC.

The V call is TRBV5-6, the J call TRBJ2-5, with 7 positions matching TRBD2. V trimming: 4 bases; J trimming: 4 bases; junction bases outside the gene matches: 10. The germline V gene encodes CDR1 SGHDT and CDR2 YYEEEE. The CDR3 covers 15 residues. In DNA form, the CDR3 reads TGTGCCAGCAGCCGGGCGGGGGTCCTCGGAGAGACCCAGTACTTC. This codes for CASSRAGVLGETQYF.

J is TRBJ2-1 and V is TRBV5-1, with 7 bases aligning to TRBD1. Germline values: CDR1 SGHRS, CDR2 YFSETQ. J was trimmed by 6 bases and V by 1 base; bases with no gene match: 4. The CDR3 totals 14 residues. The DNA for the CDR3 is TGCGCCAGCAGCTTGCAGGGGGTGCTCAATGAGCAGTTCTTC. Translation gives CASSLQGVLNEQFF.

About this clone: Other DNA sequences of this sample code for an identical CDR3. V gene TRBV6-5 combines with J gene TRBJ2-7; the match to TRBD1 covers 8 bases. Germline V CDR1 and CDR2: MNHEY, SVGAGI. The ends lost 0 bases at V and 1 base at J; junction bases unmatched: 5. This CDR3 has 16 residues. The CDR3 protein is CASSYSRQGASYEQYF. CDR3 coding DNA: TGTGCCAGCAGTTACTCCAGGCAGGGGGCGTCCTACGAGCAGTACTTC.

This chain links TRBV18 with TRBJ2-2; no reliable D call. Germline V gene lookup returns CDR1 KGHSH and CDR2 LQKENI. V was pared by 0 bases and J by 6 bases, with 5 bases between. The CDR3 loop spans 13 amino acids. The DNA for the CDR3 is TGTGCCAGCTCACCACCGTCGGCCGGGGAGCTGTTTTTT. Translation gives CASSPPSAGELFF.

This chain links TRBV4-1 with TRBJ2-1, with TRBD2 as a possible D gene (6 bases). With 6 bases removed from V and 7 bases from J, the gap between germline ends came to 19 bases. This CDR3 region has 15 residues. The germline V gene has CDR1 MGHRA and CDR2 YSYEKL. The CDR3 sequence: CASSPTGAGGNEQFF. Written as DNA, the CDR3 is TGCGCCAGCAGTCCTACGGGAGCCGGTGGGAATGAGCAGTTCTTC.

V and J are TRBV30 and TRBJ2-7, with 9 bases that match TRBD1. V lost 1 base to trimming and J lost 3 bases; unmatched junction nucleotides: 7. Germline lookup yields CDR1 GTSNPN and CDR2 SVGIG (reference sequence). The length of the CDR3 is 15 residues. The CDR3 reads CAWSGITGGYYEQYF. The CDR3 DNA is TGTGCCTGGAGTGGGATAACAGGGGGCTACTACGAGCAGTACTTC.

This chain uses TRBV6-5 with TRBJ2-7, with D unresolved. The CDR3 runs to 13 residues. The germline V and J ends were trimmed by 4 bases and 2 bases, with 9 bases remaining between them. Germline CDR1 and CDR2: MNHEY and SVGAGI. The DNA of the CDR3 is TGTGCCAGCAGTTCCACATCTCCCTACGAGCAGTACTTC. This sequence encodes CASSSTSPYEQYF.

The chain uses TRBV5-5 and TRBJ2-5; possibly TRBD1 for D (6 bases). Deletions cut 4 bases from V and 3 bases from J, with 16 bases between. The germline V gene has CDR1 SGHKS and CDR2 YYEKEE (reference sequence). CDR3 length equals 15 residues. CDR3 sequence (DNA): TGTGCCAGCAGCCGGGGTGGGGGCGCGAAAGAGACCCAGTACTTC. Protein: CASSRGGGAKETQYF. Variable domain in full (rest from reference TRBV5-5 and TRBJ2-5): DAGVTQSPTHLIKTRGQQVTLRCSPISGHKSVSWYQQVLGQGPQFIFQYYEKEERGRGNFPDRFSARQFPNYSSELNVNALLLGDSALYLCASSRGGGAKETQYFGPGTRLLVL.

The chain couples TRBV10-3 to TRBJ2-3, with a possible D match to TRBD2 (5 bases). Trimming stripped 4 bases from V and 5 bases from J, with 25 bases between. CDR3 length: 18 amino acids. Looked up from germline, CDR1 is ENHRY and CDR2 is SYGVKD. As DNA, the CDR3 is TGTGCCATCAGTGGAGAAGCAAATCTAGCCTCTCTTGGAGATACGCAGTATTTT. The encoded protein is CAISGEANLASLGDTQYF.

The chain carries TRBV27 and TRBJ2-7; 8 positions agree with TRBD2. The junction had 6 bases not matched to a gene; V was cut back by 2 bases and J by 6 bases. The CDR3 runs 14 residues. The germline gives CDR1 MNHEY, CDR2 SMNVEV (reference sequence). The CDR3 here is CASSLISGAVEQYF. CDR3 DNA: TGTGCCAGCAGTTTAATTAGCGGGGCCGTCGAGCAGTACTTC.